The 13 T cell receptor beta chains below were found in one sample sequenced in a study of blood T cell repertoires in COVID-19. Clones were sequenced by immunoSEQ multiplex PCR, and TCRdb holds only the in-frame ones, with some missing. This table has tens of thousands of clones, approximately 80% appearing once. Sample: peripheral blood. The origin of the receptors is a woman of 80 years or more with acute or convalescent COVID-19.

This chain uses TRBV18 with TRBJ2-5; unclear D gene. V was clipped by 2 bases and J by 5 bases, with 9 bases between them. Germline lookup yields CDR1 KGHSH and CDR2 LQKENI. The CDR3 is 13 residues long. CDR3 nucleotide sequence: TGTGCCAGCTCACCAGGCCTTACGGAGACCCAGTACTTC. This translates into CASSPGLTETQYF.

The rearrangement uses TRBV6-1 and TRBJ1-5, with D perhaps matching TRBD1 (5 bases). The CDR3 is 16 residues long. V lost 2 bases, J lost 3 bases, and 14 bases lay in between. Germline lookup yields CDR1 MNHNS and CDR2 SASEGT. The CDR3 DNA reads TGTGCCAGCAGTGAATATGGTGGGGCAGTCAATCAGCCCCAGCATTTT. Protein product: CASSEYGGAVNQPQHF.

The chain links TRBV6-6 to TRBJ1-5; D might be TRBD1 (6 bases). The V gene's germline CDR1 is MNHNY and CDR2 SVGAGI (reference sequence). The CDR3 length is 16 residues. V dropped 6 bases and J dropped 4 bases, with 19 bases sitting between them. CDR3 sequence (DNA): TGTGCCAGCAGGACCGGACAGCTTTTAATTAATCAGCCCCAGCATTTT. This codes for CASRTGQLLINQPQHF.

The chain combines TRBV6-5 with TRBJ1-1; tentative D call: TRBD1 (6 bases). There are 13 residues in the CDR3. Germline values: CDR1 MNHEY, CDR2 SVGAGI. The V end lost 2 bases, the J end lost 7 bases, and 11 bases lay between the germline ends. CDR3 amino acids: CASSYEVGHEAFF. CDR3 bases: TGTGCCAGCAGTTACGAGGTGGGACATGAAGCTTTCTTT.

The rearrangement uses TRBV27 and TRBJ2-7; TRBD2 matches at 8 bases. The CDR3 spans 15 residues. CDR1 MNHEY and CDR2 SMNVEV come from the germline V gene (reference sequence). V lost 3 bases to trimming and J lost 3 bases; unmatched junction nucleotides: 7. The DNA of the CDR3 is TGTGCCAGCAGTTTGGCAGCGGGGGTTCACTACGAGCAGTACTTC. Translating gives CASSLAAGVHYEQYF.

The chain carries TRBV5-1 and TRBJ1-1, with D tentatively TRBD1 (5 bases). This CDR3 is 12 amino acids long. V gave up 3 bases and J gave up 4 bases, with 7 bases separating them. The V gene's germline CDR1 is SGHRS and CDR2 YFSETQ. DNA for the CDR3: TGCGCCAGCAGCTGGGGGGGCACTGAAGCTTTCTTT. It yields the protein CASSWGGTEAFF.

This clone was seen only a few times. This rearrangement joins TRBV5-1 to TRBJ2-5; 9 bases map to TRBD2. The CDR3 loop spans 16 amino acids. The V gene end was trimmed by 4 bases and the J gene end by 4 bases; junction bases not matched to a gene: 11. Per the germline V gene, CDR1 is SGHRS and CDR2 is YFSETQ. The CDR3 DNA follows: TGCGCCAGCAGCGAGGGGGGGAGCGGGAGGAGAGAGACCCAGTACTTC. It encodes CASSEGGSGRRETQYF.

This chain links TRBV4-1 with TRBJ2-3; 7 bases line up with TRBD1. The CDR3 has 17 residues. Losses at the gene ends were 0 bases for V and 6 bases for J; bases not matched to a gene: 12. CDR1 and CDR2 (germline): MGHRA, YSYEKL. CDR3 sequence reads: CASSQDRGGPMMDTQYF. DNA for the CDR3: TGCGCCAGCAGCCAAGATAGAGGGGGCCCGATGATGGATACGCAGTATTTT.

The chain uses TRBV7-9 and TRBJ1-2; 10 nucleotides match TRBD1. With V trimmed by 4 bases and J by 5 bases, 4 bases remained unmatched. The length of the CDR3 is 14 residues. Germline V lookup: CDR1 SEHNR, CDR2 FQNEAQ (reference sequence). The CDR3 region is CASSYGQGDYGYTF. The CDR3 DNA reads as TGTGCCAGCAGCTACGGACAGGGGGATTATGGCTACACCTTC.

This sequence joins TRBV5-1 and TRBJ2-7, with unresolved D. The germline CDR1 and CDR2 sequences are SGHRS and YFSETQ. This CDR3 region has 14 residues. Trimming stripped 3 bases from V and 3 bases from J, with 13 bases between. CDR3 amino acids: CASSSTTTGYEQYF. CDR3 DNA: TGCGCCAGCAGCTCGACGACGACGGGCTACGAGCAGTACTTC.

The genes are TRBV5-1 and TRBJ1-2, with D uncertain. The V end was cut by 4 bases, the J end by 2 bases, with 12 bases between. The CDR3 totals 14 residues. In germline, CDR1 is SGHRS, CDR2 YFSETQ. CDR3 sequence reads: CASSKDWANYGYTF. The CDR3 region has the DNA TGCGCCAGCAGCAAGGACTGGGCAAACTATGGCTACACCTTC. Based on the CDR3 plus reference TRBV5-1 and TRBJ1-2, the full variable domain is KAGVTQTPRYLIKTRGQQVTLSCSPISGHRSVSWYQQTPGQGLQFLFEYFSETQRNKGNFPGRFSGRQFSNSRSEMNVSTLELGDSALYLCASSKDWANYGYTFGSGTRLTVV.

The V gene is TRBV5-6, the J gene TRBJ2-5, with a tentative D call TRBD1 (7 bases). This CDR3 has 15 residues. Trimming removed 3 bases from V and 5 bases from J, with 17 bases in between. Germline CDR1 and CDR2: SGHDT and YYEEEE. CDR3 bases: TGTGCCAGCAGCTCCAAACCGACAGGGAGGGAGACCCAGTACTTC. It is translated as CASSSKPTGRETQYF.

This clone was seen just once. The CDR3 DNA reads as TGCGCCAGCAGCAAACCGACAGGGGTGAATGAAAAACTGTTTTTT. Amino acids: CASSKPTGVNEKLFF. The rearrangement uses TRBV5-1 and TRBJ1-4; 8 bases match TRBD1. The CDR3 extends over 15 amino acids. Trimming at V came to 4 bases and at J to 5 bases, leaving 7 bases not matched to a gene. The germline V gene encodes CDR1 SGHRS and CDR2 YFSETQ.